Presented here are 25 T cell receptor beta chains from one specimen sequenced in a study of CD8 T cells in ankylosing spondylitis. Study-wide findings and caveats: Seven or eight highly homologous variants formed a TCR beta motif that appeared characteristic of ankylosing spondylitis blood.

These receptors have no identified antigens. MiXCR, run by TCRdb on the 5' RACE reads, gives a single entry per CDR3 protein. Of fewer than 400,000 distinct CDR3 sequences in the sample, around 7.6% are singletons; the top ten hold roughly 15%. The sample consisted of blood, either unsorted or a sorted T cell fraction (not recorded which). These receptors were taken from a male donor with ankylosing spondylitis.

This clonotype showed up many times. This sequence joins TRBV15 and TRBJ1-5; D is unresolved. The length of the CDR3 is 13 residues. Germline V gives CDR1 LNHNV, CDR2 YYDKDF (reference sequence). Trimming pared 1 base from V and 4 bases from J, leaving 5 bases between. As DNA, the CDR3 is TGTGCCACCAGCAGAGTACAGAATCAGCCCCAGCATTTT. This translates into CATSRVQNQPQHF.

This clonotype has just one count. The chain has TRBV12-5 and TRBJ2-1; D ambiguous. V was trimmed by 9 bases and J by 8 bases, leaving 11 bases between them. Germline CDR1 reads LGHNT; CDR2 reads FRNRAP. The CDR3 is 11 amino acids. The CDR3 is CASQTWDEQFF. CDR3 DNA sequence: TGTGCTAGCCAGACTTGGGATGAGCAGTTCTTC. Full variable domain (rest looked up from reference TRBV12-5 and TRBJ2-1): DARVTQTPRHKVTEMGQEVTMRCQPILGHNTVFWYRQTMMQGLELLAYFRNRAPLDDSGMPKDRFSAEMPDATLATLKIQPSEPRDSAVYFCASQTWDEQFFGPGTRLTVL.

V usage is TRBV6-9 and J usage is TRBJ2-3; D may be TRBD1 (6 bases). Trimming stripped 2 bases from V and 0 bases from J, with 15 bases between. Germline V gene lookup returns CDR1 MNHGY and CDR2 SVAAGI. The CDR3 is 17 amino acids. The CDR3 sequence is CASSYPPRQESTDTQYF. The DNA of the CDR3 is TGTGCCAGCAGTTATCCCCCACGACAGGAGAGCACAGATACGCAGTATTTT.

This clonotype was detected a few times. The gene calls are TRBV25-1 and TRBJ2-7; D call uncertain. The CDR3 runs 13 residues. Trimming left V 3 bases short and J 4 bases short, with 10 bases between. Germline V gene lookup returns CDR1 MGHDK and CDR2 SYGVNS. The CDR3 bases are TGTGCCAGCAGTGACCTTGGATCGTACGAGCAGTACTTC. Translating it yields CASSDLGSYEQYF.

The chain has TRBV5-1 and TRBJ2-7; weak D call: TRBD1 (6 bases). Trimming took off 4 bases at V and 3 bases at J, with 23 bases between the two ends. The germline CDR1 and CDR2 sequences are SGHRS and YFSETQ. The CDR3 extends over 17 amino acids. The CDR3 DNA is TGCGCCAGCAGCCTACCGGCAGGGGATCGAGGTATCTACGAGCAGTACTTC. Protein: CASSLPAGDRGIYEQYF.

This clonotype was picked up many times. V and J are TRBV6-2 or TRBV6-3 and TRBJ2-1; 11 bases align to TRBD2. The V segment lost 6 bases and the J segment 4 bases; nucleotides outside the gene matches: 11. This CDR3 comprises 17 residues. The germline V gene encodes CDR1 MNHEY and CDR2 SVGEGT. CDR3 in amino acids: CASSSPRLAGPYNEQFF. The CDR3 bases are TGTGCCAGCAGCTCGCCACGACTAGCGGGGCCATACAATGAGCAGTTCTTC.

In this sample, this clonotype turned up a few times. CDR3 residues: CASSYPGLGRFAGELFF. The CDR3 DNA follows: TGTGCCAGCAGTTACCCCGGACTAGGTCGGTTTGCCGGGGAGCTGTTTTTT. The chain employs TRBV6-2 or TRBV6-3 and TRBJ2-2; 7 nucleotides line up with TRBD2. The junction had 12 bases not matched to a gene; V was cut back by 2 bases and J by 6 bases. CDR1 is MNHEY and CDR2 is SVGEGT in the germline V gene. The CDR3 length is 17 residues.

This clonotype was seen more than once but under ten times. The V call is TRBV24-1, the J call TRBJ2-2; D uncertain. The CDR3 sequence is 11 residues long. V lost 5 bases to trimming and J lost 5 bases, with 2 bases between them. CDR1 KGHDR and CDR2 SFDVKD come from the germline V gene. The CDR3 reads CATSVTGELFF. CDR3 bases: TGTGCCACCAGTGTAACCGGGGAGCTGTTTTTT.

The chain recombines TRBV2 with TRBJ1-5, with 8 bases identical to TRBD1. Germline CDR1 SNHLY, CDR2 FYNNEI. Trimming at V came to 6 bases and at J to 9 bases, leaving 10 bases not matched to a gene. The CDR3 covers 14 residues. Written as DNA, the CDR3 is TGTGCCAGCAGACTCACAGGGGGTCTTTGGCCCCAGCATTTT. Protein sequence: CASRLTGGLWPQHF.

V gene TRBV29-1 combines with J gene TRBJ2-6; D might be TRBD1 or TRBD2, each matching 6 bases. Trimming stripped 6 bases from V and 0 bases from J, with 9 bases between. Germline V gives CDR1 SQVTM, CDR2 ANQGSEA. This CDR3 has 14 residues. The CDR3 nucleotides read TGCAGCGTGGAGGGGGGCTCTGGGGCCAACGTCCTGACTTTC. Translating gives CSVEGGSGANVLTF.

This clonotype occurred a few times. The rearrangement uses TRBV5-1 and TRBJ2-7; 7 bases are shared with TRBD2. Germline-derived CDR1 and CDR2 are SGHRS and YFSETQ. The CDR3 extends over 15 amino acids. Trimming removed 4 bases from V and 0 bases from J; junction bases left unmatched: 7. The CDR3 DNA reads TGCGCCAGCAGCACCTTTAGCGGGCCCTCCTACGAGCAGTACTTC. Translating it yields CASSTFSGPSYEQYF.

This clonotype was counted a few times. J is TRBJ2-1 and V is TRBV6-6, with 9 positions matching TRBD2. The CDR3 totals 13 residues. Germline lookup yields CDR1 MNHNY and CDR2 SVGAGI (reference sequence). V dropped 1 base and J dropped 13; count of bases not matched to a gene: 5. The CDR3 region has the DNA TGTGCCAGCAGTTACTTGGATAGCGGGAGACAGTTCTTC. Residues: CASSYLDSGRQFF.

The table lists this clonotype with a few counts. V gene TRBV6-1 combines with J gene TRBJ2-3; 8 bases match TRBD2. With 0 bases clipped from V and 2 bases from J, the junction kept 4 bases outside the gene matches. This CDR3 region has 16 residues. Looked up from germline, CDR1 is MNHNS and CDR2 is SASEGT. CDR3 protein: CASSEAGLGSTDTQYF. CDR3 bases: TGTGCCAGCAGTGAAGCGGGACTAGGTTCCACAGATACGCAGTATTTT.

In its sample, this clonotype was seen a few times. V and J are TRBV27 and TRBJ1-5; D remains ambiguous. Trimming pared 4 bases from V and 7 bases from J, leaving 11 bases between. Germline CDR1 reads MNHEY; CDR2 reads SMNVEV (reference sequence). This CDR3 region has 13 residues. CDR3 residues: CASSYGPNQPQHF. CDR3 coding DNA: TGTGCCAGCAGTTACGGCCCAAACCAGCCCCAGCATTTT.

The J gene is TRBJ2-1, the V gene TRBV7-2; 8 nucleotides match TRBD2. J was trimmed by 10 bases and V by 6 bases; bases with no gene match: 5. This CDR3 region has 12 residues. Germline lookup yields CDR1 SGHTA and CDR2 FQGNSA. CDR3 sequence (DNA): TGTGCCAGCAGTAGCGGGACACAGGAGCAGTTCTTC. Its protein product is CASSSGTQEQFF.

This clonotype has a count of ten or more. The chain employs TRBV5-1 and TRBJ2-3; D could derive from TRBD1 or TRBD2 (5 bases each). The ends were cut back, 7 bases at V and 2 bases at J, with 11 bases in the middle. The length of the CDR3 is 13 residues. Germline V lookup: CDR1 SGHRS, CDR2 YFSETQ. The CDR3 spells CASGDGSTDTQYF. In DNA, the CDR3 is TGCGCCAGCGGGGACGGATCCACAGATACGCAGTATTTT.

The chain combines TRBV23-1 with TRBJ2-7, with 10 nucleotides matching TRBD2. TRBV23-1 qualifies as an ORF whose function is uncertain. The CDR3 is 17 amino acids. J was trimmed by 2 bases and V by 0 bases; bases with no gene match: 7. In nucleotides, the CDR3 is TGCGCCAGCAGTCAATCGTTTAGCGGGAGGCTCCCCTACGAGCAGTACTTC. Protein product: CASSQSFSGRLPYEQYF.

Only a few counts were recorded for this clonotype. V gene TRBV9 combines with J gene TRBJ2-5, with D maybe TRBD1 (5 bases). The length of the CDR3 is 18 residues. V lost 4 bases and J lost 2, with 24 bases in between. In germline, CDR1 is SGDLS, CDR2 YYNGEE. CDR3 amino acids: CASSPRSGAFNQQETQYF. The CDR3 region has the DNA TGTGCCAGCAGCCCCCGGTCTGGGGCCTTCAATCAGCAAGAGACCCAGTACTTC.

V is TRBV20-1 and J is TRBJ2-5; a possible D gene is TRBD1 (5 bases). CDR3 length: 11 residues. Between the trimmed V and J ends, which lost 6 bases and 2 bases, there was a span of 7 bases. CDR1 and CDR2 from the germline V gene are DFQATT and SNEGSKA (reference sequence). The DNA for the CDR3 is TGCAGTGCAAGACAGCAAGAGACCCAGTACTTC. It translates to CSARQQETQYF.

This clonotype turned up a few times. The chain joins TRBV11-2 to TRBJ2-3; tentatively, D is TRBD2 (6 bases). Germline V gene lookup returns CDR1 SGHAT and CDR2 FQNNGV. Trimming left V 0 bases short and J 0 bases short, with 16 bases between. This CDR3 spans 18 amino acids. The DNA of the CDR3 is TGTGCCAGCAGCTTAGAGAGGGTGTGGGGGACTAGCACAGATACGCAGTATTTT. This translates into CASSLERVWGTSTDTQYF.

The chain joins TRBV27 to TRBJ2-7; TRBD1 is a possible D gene (6 bases). Germline CDR1 reads MNHEY; CDR2 reads SMNVEV (reference sequence). The V end lost 6 bases, the J end lost 2 bases, and 14 bases lay between the germline ends. There are 14 residues in the CDR3. The CDR3 loop reads CASRLGRTAYEQYF. CDR3 sequence (DNA): TGTGCCAGCAGGCTTGGACGGACAGCCTACGAGCAGTACTTC.

The genes are TRBV3-1 and TRBJ2-7; 12 bases line up with TRBD2. After removal of 0 bases from V and 9 bases from J, the junction contained 6 bases not matched to a gene. This CDR3 comprises 15 residues. Germline V CDR1 and CDR2: LGHDT, YNNKEL (reference sequence). CDR3 loop: CASSQDVLAGGRQYF. CDR3 DNA: TGTGCCAGCAGCCAAGATGTGCTAGCGGGAGGGAGGCAGTACTTC.

This clonotype was counted only a few times. The chain combines TRBV20-1 with TRBJ2-3; 12 bases agree with TRBD2. The CDR3 is 15 residues long. The ends lost 6 bases at V and 5 bases at J; junction bases unmatched: 9. The germline V gene encodes CDR1 DFQATT and CDR2 SNEGSKA (reference sequence). The chain's CDR3 is CSATSGGSQVDTQYF. CDR3 nucleotides: TGCAGTGCAACTAGCGGGGGGTCCCAGGTAGATACGCAGTATTTT.

This clonotype has more than one count but fewer than ten. The chain combines TRBV29-1 with TRBJ2-3, with a possible D match to TRBD2 (5 bases). V lost 6 bases and J lost 6, with 25 bases in between. The CDR3 has 16 residues. Germline values: CDR1 SQVTM, CDR2 ANQGSEA. For the CDR3, the DNA is TGCAGCGTCCTCGGCGGGTCGAGGGCGATAGAGGATACGCAGTATTTT. Its translation is CSVLGGSRAIEDTQYF.

Only a few counts were recorded for this clonotype. J is TRBJ2-1 and V is TRBV7-8, with D possibly matching TRBD2 (6 bases). The CDR3 covers 17 residues. Per germline, CDR1 SGHVS and CDR2 FQNEAQ. The V and J ends lost 1 base and 2 bases respectively, with 15 bases between them. The CDR3 DNA reads TGTGCCAGCAGCTTAGTTGTCGGGAGCCCCCCCTACAATGAGCAGTTCTTC. It yields the protein CASSLVVGSPPYNEQFF. Drawing the rest from reference TRBV7-8 and TRBJ2-1, the complete variable domain is GAGVSQSPRYKVAKRGQDVALRCDPISGHVSLFWYQQALGQGPEFLTYFQNEAQLDKSGLPSDRFFAERPEGSVSTLKIQRTQQEDSAVYLCASSLVVGSPPYNEQFFGPGTRLTVL.